Shown below are 25 T cell receptor beta chains from a single sample sequenced in a study of control samples from healthy donors and cancer patients. Repertoires were generated with immunoSEQ multiplex PCR, while TCRdb's copy carries only in-frame clones and drops some. Of fewer than 60,000 clones in the sample, about 87% were seen once. Specimen: PBMCs. The receptors derive from a woman aged 55-69 years with lung cancer.

This chain uses TRBV15 with TRBJ2-7; a weak D match, TRBD1 (5 bases). The CDR3 consists of 13 residues. V shed 0 bases and J shed 6 bases, with 9 bases lying between them. Germline V gene lookup returns CDR1 LNHNV and CDR2 YYDKDF (reference sequence). The CDR3 DNA is TGTGCCACCAGCAGAGATCAGGGATTCGAGCAGTACTTC. Translation gives CATSRDQGFEQYF.

The CDR3 DNA reads as TGTGCCGCGGGCAGGAACACTGAAGCTTTCTTT. Amino acid sequence: CAAGRNTEAFF. V and J are TRBV28 and TRBJ1-1; no firm D call. The CDR3 extends over 11 amino acids. Deletions cut 11 bases from V and 1 base from J, with 8 bases between. Germline V lookup: CDR1 MDHEN, CDR2 SYDVKM.

The chain joins TRBV12-2 to TRBJ2-5; the table's D call TRBD2 went unverified against the DNA. TRBV12-2 constitutes a pseudogene. The CDR3 is 14 amino acids. The CDR3 loop is CASPRSGEEETQYF. CDR3 nucleotides: TGTGCAAGTCCCCGAAGCGGGGAGGAAGAGACCCAGTACTTC.

The chain uses TRBV28 and TRBJ2-3; tentative D call: TRBD2 (5 bases). Looked up from germline, CDR1 is MDHEN and CDR2 is SYDVKM. V lost 8 bases to trimming and J lost 4 bases, with 10 bases between them. This CDR3 region has 12 residues. This CDR3 reads CASGGGADTQYF. CDR3 nucleotides: TGTGCCAGCGGAGGAGGTGCAGATACGCAGTATTTT.

The gene calls are TRBV12-5 and TRBJ1-4; possible D gene TRBD1, 6 bases. Deletions cut 5 bases from V and 0 bases from J, with 10 bases between. The CDR3 totals 15 residues. Germline CDR1 is LGHNT and CDR2 is FRNRAP. CDR3 sequence reads: CASGAGTTTNEKLFF. CDR3 in DNA: TGTGCTAGTGGTGCTGGGACAACAACTAATGAAAAACTGTTTTTT. Filled out from reference TRBV12-5 and TRBJ1-4, the complete variable domain reads DARVTQTPRHKVTEMGQEVTMRCQPILGHNTVFWYRQTMMQGLELLAYFRNRAPLDDSGMPKDRFSAEMPDATLATLKIQPSEPRDSAVYFCASGAGTTTNEKLFFGSGTQLSVL.

The chain employs TRBV5-1 and TRBJ1-6; weak D call: TRBD1 (5 bases). CDR3 length: 15 amino acids. Per germline, CDR1 SGHRS and CDR2 YFSETQ. Trimming shortened V by 3 bases and J by 4 bases, and 11 bases separated the two germline ends. CDR3 sequence reads: CASSSGPGYNSPLHF. CDR3 in DNA: TGCGCCAGCAGCTCGGGCCCAGGGTATAATTCACCCCTCCACTTT.

The chain links TRBV6-5 to TRBJ2-2; a weak D match, TRBD2 (5 bases). Germline V gene lookup returns CDR1 MNHEY and CDR2 SVGAGI. V was cut by 0 bases and J by 6 bases, with 11 bases left in between. The CDR3 has 15 amino acids. As DNA, the CDR3 is TGTGCCAGCAGTTACTCGATGTGGGAGTCCGGGGAGCTGTTTTTT. It yields the protein CASSYSMWESGELFF.

The V and J genes are TRBV19 and TRBJ1-1; 12 nucleotides align to TRBD1. With V trimmed by 5 bases and J by 1 base, 8 bases remained unmatched. Germline V gene sequence: CDR1 LNHDA, CDR2 SQIVND (reference sequence). The CDR3 covers 17 residues. CDR3 in DNA: TGTGCCAGTAGTCCTCCGGGACAGGGGGCGAGGAACACTGAAGCTTTCTTT. Encoded protein: CASSPPGQGARNTEAFF.

This rearrangement joins TRBV6-5 to TRBJ1-1; D unclear. V dropped 4 bases and J dropped 1 base, with 7 bases sitting between them. Germline loops: CDR1 MNHEY, CDR2 SVGAGI. CDR3 length: 13 residues. As DNA, the CDR3 is TGTGCCAGCAGTTCCCGGGAGAACACTGAAGCTTTCTTT. It translates to CASSSRENTEAFF.

This chain joins TRBV5-1 and TRBJ1-2; maybe TRBD1 (5 bases). The CDR3 has 14 amino acids. Germline values: CDR1 SGHRS, CDR2 YFSETQ. Trimming removed 4 bases from V and 6 bases from J, with 16 bases in between. The CDR3 nucleotides read TGCGCCAGCAGCCCGGGGGACGAACGCGATGGCTACACCTTC. Its translation: CASSPGDERDGYTF.

The chain employs TRBV30 and TRBJ2-1; D might be TRBD1 or TRBD2, each matching 5 bases. The CDR3 consists of 14 residues. Deletions cut 0 bases from V and 5 bases from J, with 11 bases between. Germline V gene data show CDR1 as GTSNPN and CDR2 as SVGIG (reference sequence). The CDR3 bases are TGTGCCTGGAGTGTGGGGGAGTCCCACAATGAGCAGTTCTTC. Amino acid sequence: CAWSVGESHNEQFF.

The chain carries TRBV21-1 and TRBJ1-1; the table names TRBD1, a call not compared with the DNA. TRBV21-1 is classified as a pseudogene. There are 15 residues in the CDR3. The CDR3 DNA reads as TGTGCCAGCAGCCCTCGACCGACAGGGAACACTGAAGCTTTCTTT. This translates into CASSPRPTGNTEAFF.

The chain links TRBV6-2 or TRBV6-3 to TRBJ2-3; TRBD1 agrees at 10 bases. The CDR3 loop spans 13 amino acids. Per germline, CDR1 MNHEY and CDR2 SVGEGT. The trim removed 5 bases at V and 8 bases at J, leaving 4 bases unmatched. DNA of the CDR3: TGTGCCAGCAGTGGACAGGGGGTTGGTACGCAGTATTTT. Translation gives CASSGQGVGTQYF.

The chain has TRBV11-2 and TRBJ2-3; 7 nucleotides agree with TRBD2. From germline, CDR1 is SGHAT and CDR2 FQNNGV. The CDR3 spans 15 residues. The ends lost 1 base at V and 1 base at J; junction bases unmatched: 2. The CDR3 bases are TGTGCCAGCAGCTTAGCTAGCGGCGGCACAGATACGCAGTATTTT. It yields the protein CASSLASGGTDTQYF.

The CDR3 loop reads CASSLALGTHYEQYF. CDR3 nucleotides: TGCGCCAGCAGCTTGGCCCTGGGGACACACTACGAGCAGTACTTC. This chain links TRBV5-1 with TRBJ2-7; D is perhaps TRBD1 (6 bases). The V gene lost 0 bases and the J gene lost 3 bases, with 13 bases spanning the gap. From germline, CDR1 is SGHRS and CDR2 YFSETQ. The CDR3 consists of 15 residues.

The chain carries TRBV15 and TRBJ2-1; TRBD2 is a possible D gene (6 bases). This CDR3 spans 13 amino acids. CDR1 LNHNV and CDR2 YYDKDF come from the germline V gene (reference sequence). V was cut by 1 base and J by 12 bases, with 13 bases left in between. The CDR3 DNA reads TGTGCCACCAGCAGAGCCCGGGACGGGGGGCAGTTCTTC. Its translation is CATSRARDGGQFF.

CDR3 coding DNA: TGTGCCAGCTCAGCTACTAGCGGGAACGGTAACGAGCAGTACTTC. Amino acid sequence: CASSATSGNGNEQYF. The chain carries TRBV18 and TRBJ2-7; 10 bases match TRBD2. V lost 5 bases to trimming and J lost 5 bases; unmatched junction nucleotides: 9. CDR1 is KGHSH and CDR2 is LQKENI in the germline V gene. The CDR3 is 15 amino acids.

The J gene is TRBJ1-4, the V gene TRBV5-6, with a possible D match to TRBD1 (5 bases). Germline V gene lookup returns CDR1 SGHDT and CDR2 YYEEEE. V lost 0 bases, J lost 7 bases, and 19 bases lay in between. The CDR3 runs to 17 residues. CDR3 coding DNA: TGTGCCAGCAGCTTGGGTAATCAGGGAGGAGTCGCTGAAAAACTGTTTTTT. It encodes CASSLGNQGGVAEKLFF.

The chain uses TRBV2 and TRBJ1-6; D may be TRBD1 (6 bases). Per germline, CDR1 SNHLY and CDR2 FYNNEI. Trimming shortened V by 6 bases and J by 7 bases, and 19 bases separated the two germline ends. The length of the CDR3 is 16 residues. The CDR3: CASRREGGTRNSPLHF. For the CDR3, the DNA is TGTGCCAGCAGGAGGGAGGGTGGGACAAGAAATTCACCCCTCCACTTT. Complete variable domain (other parts from reference TRBV2 and TRBJ1-6): EPEVTQTPSHQVTQMGQEVILRCVPISNHLYFYWYRQILGQKVEFLVSFYNNEISEKSEIFDDQFSVERPDGSNFTLKIRSTKLEDSAMYFCASRREGGTRNSPLHFGNGTRLTVT.

DNA of the CDR3: TGTGCCAGCAGCTTGGGGGGAAACACCGGGGAGCTGTTTTTT. It yields the protein CASSLGGNTGELFF. The J gene is TRBJ2-2, the V gene TRBV7-3, with TRBD2 as a possible D gene (6 bases). The CDR3 totals 14 residues. The V end was cut by 3 bases, the J end by 2 bases, with 7 bases between. Germline V lookup: CDR1 SGHTA, CDR2 FQGTGA.

The rearrangement joins TRBV6-1 to TRBJ2-3; D gene ambiguous. Germline-derived CDR1 and CDR2 are MNHNS and SASEGT. Between the trimmed V and J ends, which lost 1 base and 3 bases, there was a span of 14 bases. The CDR3 sequence is 16 residues long. CDR3 bases: TGTGCCAGCAGTGAAGGGATGGGTGGCGGTACAGATACGCAGTATTTT. Translating gives CASSEGMGGGTDTQYF.

In regard to this clone: Other DNA variants within this sample encode the same CDR3. J is TRBJ1-5 and V is TRBV11-2; D uncertain. CDR1 is SGHAT, CDR2 FQNNGV, per germline. The CDR3 spans 14 residues. V was trimmed by 1 base and J by 7 bases, leaving 11 bases between them. The CDR3 loop reads CASSLGGSGQPQHF. The CDR3 nucleotides are TGTGCCAGCAGCTTAGGGGGTAGTGGCCAGCCCCAGCATTTT.

This clone was detected only once. The chain couples TRBV9 to TRBJ2-2, with a possible D match to TRBD1 (6 bases). In germline, CDR1 is SGDLS, CDR2 YYNGEE. V lost 3 bases, J lost 4 bases, and 16 bases lay in between. This CDR3 has 16 amino acids. The CDR3 reads CASSAGAELTTGELFF. CDR3 DNA sequence: TGTGCCAGCAGCGCAGGGGCAGAGTTGACCACCGGGGAGCTGTTTTTT. The whole variable domain, filled in from reference TRBV9 and TRBJ2-2, reads DSGVTQTPKHLITATGQRVTLRCSPRSGDLSVYWYQQSLDQGLQFLIQYYNGEERAKGNILERFSAQQFPDLHSELNLSSLELGDSALYFCASSAGAELTTGELFFGEGSRLTVL.

J is TRBJ2-3 and V is TRBV5-1; no clear D. V was cut by 1 base and J by 4 bases, with 10 bases left in between. CDR1 and CDR2 from the germline V gene are SGHRS and YFSETQ. The CDR3 loop spans 14 amino acids. The CDR3 region is CASSLLPIPDTQYF. CDR3 bases: TGCGCCAGCAGCTTGTTGCCTATACCAGATACGCAGTATTTT. Complete variable domain (other parts from reference TRBV5-1 and TRBJ2-3): KAGVTQTPRYLIKTRGQQVTLSCSPISGHRSVSWYQQTPGQGLQFLFEYFSETQRNKGNFPGRFSGRQFSNSRSEMNVSTLELGDSALYLCASSLLPIPDTQYFGPGTRLTVL.

There are a few counts of this clone. The chain recombines TRBV5-1 with TRBJ1-1; D uncertain. V lost 0 bases to trimming and J lost 0 bases, with 12 bases between them. Looked up from germline, CDR1 is SGHRS and CDR2 is YFSETQ. The CDR3 runs 16 residues. The CDR3 coding sequence is TGCGCCAGCAGCTTGGGTCGGCAGCTGATGAACACTGAAGCTTTCTTT. Translation: CASSLGRQLMNTEAFF. Based on the CDR3 plus reference TRBV5-1 and TRBJ1-1, the full variable domain is KAGVTQTPRYLIKTRGQQVTLSCSPISGHRSVSWYQQTPGQGLQFLFEYFSETQRNKGNFPGRFSGRQFSNSRSEMNVSTLELGDSALYLCASSLGRQLMNTEAFFGQGTRLTVV.